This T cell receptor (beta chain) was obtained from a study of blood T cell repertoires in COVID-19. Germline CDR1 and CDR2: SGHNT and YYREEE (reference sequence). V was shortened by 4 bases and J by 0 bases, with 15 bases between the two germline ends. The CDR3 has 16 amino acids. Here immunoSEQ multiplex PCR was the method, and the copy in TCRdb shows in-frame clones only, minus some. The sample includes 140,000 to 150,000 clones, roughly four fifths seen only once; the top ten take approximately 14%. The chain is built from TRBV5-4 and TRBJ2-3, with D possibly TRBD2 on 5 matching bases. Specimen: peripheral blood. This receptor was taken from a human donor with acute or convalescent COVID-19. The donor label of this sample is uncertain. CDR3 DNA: TGTGCCAGCAGCCCGGGGTGGTCAACTAGCACAGATACGCAGTATTTT. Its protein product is CASSPGWSTSTDTQYF.